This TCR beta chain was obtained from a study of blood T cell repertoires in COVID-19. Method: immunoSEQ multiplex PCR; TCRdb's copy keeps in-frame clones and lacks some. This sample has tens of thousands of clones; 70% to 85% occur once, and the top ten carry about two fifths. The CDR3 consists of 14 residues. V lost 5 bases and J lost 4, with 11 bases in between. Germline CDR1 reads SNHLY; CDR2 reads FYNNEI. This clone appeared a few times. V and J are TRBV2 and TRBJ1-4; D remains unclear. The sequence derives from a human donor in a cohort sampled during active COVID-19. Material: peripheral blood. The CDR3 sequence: CASSSPSGNEKLFF. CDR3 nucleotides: TGTGCCAGCAGTAGCCCGAGCGGTAATGAAAAACTGTTTTTT.